Below are 16 T cell receptor beta chains sequenced from a single sample in a study of identical twins. One entry per CDR3 protein results from TCRdb running MiXCR on the 5' RACE reads. The sample comprises about 530,000 distinct CDR3 sequences, 15% of which are singletons, and around 0.4% rests with the top ten. This sample also appeared in a second study, on yellow fever vaccine responses in identical twins.

The sample taken for sequencing was CD4+ T cells sorted from blood. Every receptor here comes from a woman aged 18-29 years in good health.

The chain has TRBV2 and TRBJ2-1, with TRBD2 matching 7 bases. CDR3 size: 16 residues. Germline-derived CDR1 and CDR2 are SNHLY and FYNNEI. Trimming at V came to 3 bases and at J to 10 bases, leaving 15 bases not matched to a gene. CDR3: CASSETRPRTSSEQFF. The CDR3 DNA sequence: TGTGCCAGCAGTGAGACCAGACCTCGGACTAGTAGCGAGCAGTTCTTC.

The chain has TRBV28 and TRBJ2-1; 10 bases agree with TRBD2. This CDR3 region has 19 residues. Germline V gene lookup returns CDR1 MDHEN and CDR2 SYDVKM. V gave up 11 bases and J gave up 2 bases; unmatched junction bases: 21. Here the CDR3 reads CAVPLGASGGSLTYNEQFF. CDR3 nucleotide sequence: TGTGCCGTCCCGCTGGGGGCTAGCGGGGGAAGCTTGACCTACAATGAGCAGTTCTTC.

This chain joins TRBV23-1 and TRBJ2-3; unclear D gene. TRBV23-1 is an ORF, and what it does is uncertain. Deletions cut 8 bases from V and 6 bases from J, with 9 bases between. This CDR3 region has 11 residues. The CDR3 loop is CASPVWDTQYF. Here the CDR3 DNA reads TGCGCCAGCCCCGTGTGGGATACGCAGTATTTT.

The chain combines TRBV11-1 with TRBJ2-7, with 7 bases lining up with TRBD1. The CDR3 totals 18 residues. After removal of 2 bases from V and 4 bases from J, the junction contained 17 bases not matched to a gene. CDR1 is SGHAT, CDR2 FQDESV, per germline (reference sequence). CDR3 in amino acids: CASSLQFEGAKVLYEQYF. CDR3 DNA: TGTGCCAGCAGCTTACAGTTTGAGGGGGCCAAGGTATTATACGAGCAGTACTTC.

The chain joins TRBV27 to TRBJ1-2; a weak D match, TRBD1 (5 bases). Germline lookup yields CDR1 MNHEY and CDR2 SMNVEV (reference sequence). V lost 4 bases and J lost 2, with 8 bases in between. The CDR3 runs to 13 residues. The CDR3 is CASSYRPNYGYTF. Written as DNA, the CDR3 is TGTGCCAGCAGTTACAGGCCCAACTATGGCTACACCTTC.

The chain combines TRBV6-1 with TRBJ1-3; the D gene is possibly TRBD1 (5 bases). Germline values: CDR1 MNHNS, CDR2 SASEGT. The CDR3 spans 15 residues. V lost 6 bases, J lost 0 bases, and 12 bases lay in between. CDR3 amino acids: CASSEGRSSGNTIYF. CDR3 coding DNA: TGTGCCAGCAGCGAGGGACGGTCCTCTGGAAACACCATATATTTT.

V is TRBV28 and J is TRBJ1-1; D may be TRBD1 (6 bases). The CDR3 totals 16 residues. The germline gives CDR1 MDHEN, CDR2 SYDVKM. V was shortened by 1 base and J by 1 base, with 13 bases between the two germline ends. The CDR3 DNA reads as TGTGCCAGCAGTTTATTCTCAGGGGCCGGGAACACTGAAGCTTTCTTT. Its protein is CASSLFSGAGNTEAFF.

A few counts support this clonotype. The V and J genes are TRBV27 and TRBJ1-1; TRBD1 matches 8 bases. CDR1 and CDR2 from the germline V gene are MNHEY and SMNVEV (reference sequence). The trim removed 3 bases at V and 10 bases at J, leaving 13 bases unmatched. This CDR3 region has 15 residues. CDR3 nucleotides: TGTGCCAGCAGTTTGGACGGACAGGGCAACCTAGCAGCTTTCTTT. Residues: CASSLDGQGNLAAFF.

J is TRBJ2-1 and V is TRBV12-3 or TRBV12-4, with no clear D. Trimming pared 2 bases from V and 6 bases from J, leaving 11 bases between. The length of the CDR3 is 14 residues. The CDR3 reads CASSLSTETNEQFF. The DNA for the CDR3 is TGTGCCAGCAGTTTAAGTACTGAAACCAATGAGCAGTTCTTC.

This chain joins TRBV7-2 and TRBJ2-3, with D possibly being TRBD2 (6 bases). CDR1 is SGHTA and CDR2 is FQGNSA in the germline V gene. V was cut by 5 bases and J by 2 bases, with 20 bases left in between. The CDR3 loop spans 17 amino acids. CDR3 amino acids: CASSRSNWGLHTDTQYF. CDR3 in DNA: TGTGCCAGCAGCCGATCCAATTGGGGACTTCACACAGATACGCAGTATTTT.

This clonotype occurred a few times. J is TRBJ2-7 and V is TRBV5-1, with D tentatively TRBD1 (6 bases). Trimming shortened V by 7 bases and J by 5 bases, and 19 bases separated the two germline ends. The CDR3 sequence is 14 residues long. Per the germline V gene, CDR1 is SGHRS and CDR2 is YFSETQ. CDR3 in DNA: TGCGCCAGCGCCTCCCCGACAGGTACCCACGAGCAGTACTTC. The encoded protein is CASASPTGTHEQYF.

The chain uses TRBV12-3 or TRBV12-4 and TRBJ1-1; D ambiguous. Trimming cost V 6 bases and J 2 bases, with 7 bases left between them. The CDR3 runs 12 residues. In DNA form, the CDR3 reads TGTGCCAGCAGGGTCCTTAACACTGAAGCTTTCTTT. Protein product: CASRVLNTEAFF.

Only a few counts were recorded for this clonotype. V is TRBV5-1 and J is TRBJ2-3, with D unresolved. Germline CDR1 reads SGHRS; CDR2 reads YFSETQ. The CDR3 extends over 17 amino acids. Trimming removed 1 base from V and 0 bases from J, with 15 bases in between. CDR3 sequence (DNA): TGCGCCAGCAGCTTGCTCGTCGGAGCTGGAAGCACAGATACGCAGTATTTT. It yields the protein CASSLLVGAGSTDTQYF. Full variable domain (missing parts from reference TRBV5-1 and TRBJ2-3): KAGVTQTPRYLIKTRGQQVTLSCSPISGHRSVSWYQQTPGQGLQFLFEYFSETQRNKGNFPGRFSGRQFSNSRSEMNVSTLELGDSALYLCASSLLVGAGSTDTQYFGPGTRLTVL.

This clonotype was detected a few times. V gene TRBV5-6 combines with J gene TRBJ1-1; D unclear. V lost 4 bases and J 1 base, leaving 17 bases between the germline ends. Germline CDR1 SGHDT, CDR2 YYEEEE. The CDR3 has 16 amino acids. The CDR3 spells CASSPVFRAPNTEAFF. CDR3 in DNA: TGTGCCAGCAGCCCCGTATTTCGAGCCCCGAACACTGAAGCTTTCTTT.

This clonotype was recorded a few times. The chain joins TRBV10-3 to TRBJ2-5; 8 bases line up with TRBD1. Germline assignment: CDR1 ENHRY and CDR2 SYGVKD. V shed 2 bases, J shed 5 bases, and the junction held 4 bases outside the gene matches. This CDR3 spans 14 amino acids. Here the CDR3 DNA reads TGTGCCATCAGTGAGGGACAGGGCCGGGAGACCCAGTACTTC. Its translation: CAISEGQGRETQYF.

This clonotype was recorded a few times. The V and J genes are TRBV20-1 and TRBJ2-3, with D unresolved. The CDR3 is 13 amino acids. CDR1 DFQATT and CDR2 SNEGSKA come from the germline V gene (reference sequence). V lost 4 bases and J 7 bases, leaving 15 bases between the germline ends. The CDR3 nucleotides are TGCAGTGCTACCTATTTTCCGACGAATACGCAGTATTTT. Amino acids: CSATYFPTNTQYF.